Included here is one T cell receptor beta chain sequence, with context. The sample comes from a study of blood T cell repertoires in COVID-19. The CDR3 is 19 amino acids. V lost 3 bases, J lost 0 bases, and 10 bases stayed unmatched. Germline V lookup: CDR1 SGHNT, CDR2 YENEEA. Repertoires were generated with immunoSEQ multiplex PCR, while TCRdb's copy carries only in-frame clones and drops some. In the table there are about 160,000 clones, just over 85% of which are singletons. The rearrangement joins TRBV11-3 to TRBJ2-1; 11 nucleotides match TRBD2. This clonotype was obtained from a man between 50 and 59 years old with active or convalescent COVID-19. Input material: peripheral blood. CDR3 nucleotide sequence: TGTGCCAGCAGCTTGAGGGGACTAGCGGACCCTAGCTCCTACAATGAGCAGTTCTTC. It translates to CASSLRGLADPSSYNEQFF.